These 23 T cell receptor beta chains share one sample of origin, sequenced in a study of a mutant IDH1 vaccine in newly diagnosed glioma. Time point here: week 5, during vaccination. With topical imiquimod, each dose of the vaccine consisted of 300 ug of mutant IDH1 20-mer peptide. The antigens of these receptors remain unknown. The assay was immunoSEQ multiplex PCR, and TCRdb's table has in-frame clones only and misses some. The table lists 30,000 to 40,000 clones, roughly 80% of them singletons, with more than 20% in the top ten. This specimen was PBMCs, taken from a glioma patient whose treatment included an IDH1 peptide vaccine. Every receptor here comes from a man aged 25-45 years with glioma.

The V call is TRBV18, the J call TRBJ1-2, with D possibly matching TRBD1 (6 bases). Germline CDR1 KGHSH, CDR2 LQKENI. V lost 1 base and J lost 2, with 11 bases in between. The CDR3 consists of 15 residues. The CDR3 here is CASSPRDTRNYGYTF. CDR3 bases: TGTGCCAGCTCACCACGGGACACAAGAAACTATGGCTACACCTTC.

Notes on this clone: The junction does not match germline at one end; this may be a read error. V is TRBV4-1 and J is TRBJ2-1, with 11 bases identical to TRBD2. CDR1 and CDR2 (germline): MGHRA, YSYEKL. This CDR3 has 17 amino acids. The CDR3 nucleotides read TGCGCCAGCAGCCAAGAAGTAGCGGGGGGGCCTGGGGATGAACAGTTCTTC. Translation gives CASSQEVAGGPGDEQFF.

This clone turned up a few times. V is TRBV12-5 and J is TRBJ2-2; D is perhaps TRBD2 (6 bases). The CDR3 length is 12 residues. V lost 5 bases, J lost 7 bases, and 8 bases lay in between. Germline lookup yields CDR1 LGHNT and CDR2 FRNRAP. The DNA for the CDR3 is TGTGCTAGTGGTCACGGGGGCGGGGAGCTGTTTTTT. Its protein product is CASGHGGGELFF.

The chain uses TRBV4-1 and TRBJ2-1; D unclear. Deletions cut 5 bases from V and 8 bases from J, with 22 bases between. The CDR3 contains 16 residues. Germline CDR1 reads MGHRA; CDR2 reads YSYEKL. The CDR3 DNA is TGCGCCAGCAGCGGAGTCGGGTATCTCAATAAAGATGAGCAGTTCTTC. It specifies CASSGVGYLNKDEQFF.

The DNA for the CDR3 is TGTGCCTGGAGTGACTTAAGGGGGGAGACCCAGTACTTC. It yields the protein CAWSDLRGETQYF. The rearrangement uses TRBV30 and TRBJ2-5, with D perhaps matching TRBD1 (6 bases). This CDR3 has 13 amino acids. The V end lost 1 base, the J end lost 5 bases, and 11 bases lay between the germline ends. Germline V lookup: CDR1 GTSNPN, CDR2 SVGIG (reference sequence).

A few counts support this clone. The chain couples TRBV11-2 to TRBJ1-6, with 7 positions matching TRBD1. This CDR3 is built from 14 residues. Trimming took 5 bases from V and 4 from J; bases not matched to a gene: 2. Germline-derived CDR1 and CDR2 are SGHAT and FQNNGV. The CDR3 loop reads CASSQGQYNSPLHF. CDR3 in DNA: TGTGCCAGCAGCCAGGGACAGTATAATTCACCCCTCCACTTT.

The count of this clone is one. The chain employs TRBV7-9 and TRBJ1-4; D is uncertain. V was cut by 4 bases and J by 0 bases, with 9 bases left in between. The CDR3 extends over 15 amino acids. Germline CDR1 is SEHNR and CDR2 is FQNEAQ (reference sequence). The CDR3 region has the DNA TGTGCCAGCAGCTCCAGCGTGACAACTAATGAAAAACTGTTTTTT. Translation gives CASSSSVTTNEKLFF.

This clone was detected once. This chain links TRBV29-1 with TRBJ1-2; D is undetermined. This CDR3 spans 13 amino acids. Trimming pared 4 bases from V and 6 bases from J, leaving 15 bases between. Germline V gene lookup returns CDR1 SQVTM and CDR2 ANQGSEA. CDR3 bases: TGCAGCGTTGCTTTAACCCACGGTAATGGCTACACCTTC. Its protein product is CSVALTHGNGYTF.

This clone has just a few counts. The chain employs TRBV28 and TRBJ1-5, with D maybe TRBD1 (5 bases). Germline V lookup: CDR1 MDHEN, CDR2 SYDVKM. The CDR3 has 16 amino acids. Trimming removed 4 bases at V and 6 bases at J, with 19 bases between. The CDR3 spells CASSWSSGRKGQPQHF. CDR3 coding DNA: TGTGCCAGCAGTTGGTCATCAGGGAGAAAAGGTCAGCCCCAGCATTTT.

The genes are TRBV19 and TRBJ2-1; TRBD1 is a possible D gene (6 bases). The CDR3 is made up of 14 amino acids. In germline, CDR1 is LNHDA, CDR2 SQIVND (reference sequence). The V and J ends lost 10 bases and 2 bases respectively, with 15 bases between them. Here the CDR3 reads CATRKGDPYNEQFF. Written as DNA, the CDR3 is TGTGCCACCAGAAAGGGGGATCCCTACAATGAGCAGTTCTTC.

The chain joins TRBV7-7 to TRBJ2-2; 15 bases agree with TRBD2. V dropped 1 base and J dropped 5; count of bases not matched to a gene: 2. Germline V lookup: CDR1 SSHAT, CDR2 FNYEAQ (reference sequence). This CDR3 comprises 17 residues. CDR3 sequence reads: CASSLEGLAGGTGELFF. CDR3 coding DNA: TGTGCCAGCAGCTTAGAGGGACTAGCGGGAGGAACCGGGGAGCTGTTTTTT.

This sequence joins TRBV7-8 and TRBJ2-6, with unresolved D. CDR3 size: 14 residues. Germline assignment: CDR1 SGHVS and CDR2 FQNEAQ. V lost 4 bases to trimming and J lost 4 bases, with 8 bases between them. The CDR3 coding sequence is TGTGCCAGCAGCTATCTACGGGGGGCCAACGTCCTGACTTTC. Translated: CASSYLRGANVLTF.

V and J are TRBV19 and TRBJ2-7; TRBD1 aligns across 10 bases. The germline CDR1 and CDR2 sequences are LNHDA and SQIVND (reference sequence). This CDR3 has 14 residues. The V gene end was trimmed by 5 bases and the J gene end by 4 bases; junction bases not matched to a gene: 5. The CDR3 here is CASSLGQGSYEQYF. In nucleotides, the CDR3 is TGTGCCAGTAGTTTGGGACAGGGGAGTTACGAGCAGTACTTC.

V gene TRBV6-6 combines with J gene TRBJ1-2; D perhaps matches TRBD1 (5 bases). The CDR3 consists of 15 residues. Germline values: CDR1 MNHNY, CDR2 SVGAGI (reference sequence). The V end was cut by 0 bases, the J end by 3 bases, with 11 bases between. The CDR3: CASSYSRQGDYGYTF. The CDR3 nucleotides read TGTGCCAGCAGTTACTCGAGGCAGGGCGACTATGGCTACACCTTC.

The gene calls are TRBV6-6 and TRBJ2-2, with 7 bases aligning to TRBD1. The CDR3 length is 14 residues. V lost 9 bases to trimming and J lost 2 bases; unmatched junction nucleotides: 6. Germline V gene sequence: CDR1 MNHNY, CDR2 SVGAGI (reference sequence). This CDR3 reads CASTGVENTGELFF. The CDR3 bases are TGTGCCAGTACAGGGGTGGAAAACACCGGGGAGCTGTTTTTT.

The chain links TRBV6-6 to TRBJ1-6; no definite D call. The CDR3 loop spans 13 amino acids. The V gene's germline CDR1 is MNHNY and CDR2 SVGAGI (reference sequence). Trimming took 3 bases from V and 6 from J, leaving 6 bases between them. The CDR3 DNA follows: TGTGCCAGCAGTTATCCTCTTAATTCACCCCTCCACTTT. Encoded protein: CASSYPLNSPLHF.

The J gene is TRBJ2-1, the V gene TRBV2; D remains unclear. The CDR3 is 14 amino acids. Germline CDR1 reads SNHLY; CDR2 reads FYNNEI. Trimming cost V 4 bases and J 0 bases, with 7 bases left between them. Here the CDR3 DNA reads TGTGCCAGCAGTGTCTCCCGCTCCTACAATGAGCAGTTCTTC. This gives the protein CASSVSRSYNEQFF.

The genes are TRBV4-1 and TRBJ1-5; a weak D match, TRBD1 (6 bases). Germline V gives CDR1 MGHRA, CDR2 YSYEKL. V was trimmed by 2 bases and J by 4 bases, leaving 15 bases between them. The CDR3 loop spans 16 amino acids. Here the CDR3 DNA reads TGCGCCAGCAGCCAATCCTTAGGGGGGCCTAATCAGCCCCAGCATTTT. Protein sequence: CASSQSLGGPNQPQHF.

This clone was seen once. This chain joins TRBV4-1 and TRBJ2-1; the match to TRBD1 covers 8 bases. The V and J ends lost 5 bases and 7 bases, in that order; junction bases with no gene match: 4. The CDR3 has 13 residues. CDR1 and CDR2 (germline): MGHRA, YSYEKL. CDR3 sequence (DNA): TGCGCCAGCAGCTCCCAGGGGGCTAATGAGCAGTTCTTC. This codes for CASSSQGANEQFF.

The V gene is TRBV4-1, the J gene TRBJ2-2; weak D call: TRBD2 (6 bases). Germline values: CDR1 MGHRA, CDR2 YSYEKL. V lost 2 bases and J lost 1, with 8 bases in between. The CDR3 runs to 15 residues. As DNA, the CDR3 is TGCGCCAGCAGCCAACACGGGAGGAACACCGGGGAGCTGTTTTTT. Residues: CASSQHGRNTGELFF.

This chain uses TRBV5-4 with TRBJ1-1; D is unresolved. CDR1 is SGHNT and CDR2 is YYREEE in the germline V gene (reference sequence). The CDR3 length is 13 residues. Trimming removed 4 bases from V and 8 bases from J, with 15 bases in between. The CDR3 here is CASSPHLTSEAFF. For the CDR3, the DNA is TGTGCCAGCAGCCCACACTTGACATCCGAAGCTTTCTTT.

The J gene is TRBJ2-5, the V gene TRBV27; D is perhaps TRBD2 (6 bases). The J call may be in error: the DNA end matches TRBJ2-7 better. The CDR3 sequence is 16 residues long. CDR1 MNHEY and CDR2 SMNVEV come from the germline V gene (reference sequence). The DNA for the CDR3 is TGTGCCAGCAGCCAACCTGGAGGGTTGGACTCCTACGAGCAGTACTTC. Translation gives CASSQPGGLDSYEQYF.

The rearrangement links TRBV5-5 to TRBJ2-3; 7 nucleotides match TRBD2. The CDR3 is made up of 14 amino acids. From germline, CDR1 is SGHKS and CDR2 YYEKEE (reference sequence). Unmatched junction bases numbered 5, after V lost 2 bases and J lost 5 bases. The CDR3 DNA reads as TGTGCCAGCAGCTTAGCGGGATGGGGAGATACGCAGTATTTT. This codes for CASSLAGWGDTQYF.